The 10 T cell receptor beta chains below were found in one sample sequenced in a study of Graves' ophthalmopathy and Graves' hyperthyroidism. Amplification from RNA transcripts yielded the TCR beta CDR3 regions. Investigators did first-round RT-PCR with HTBI primers, then second-round multiplex PCR. TCRdb analysed the multiplex PCR reads with MiXCR anew, one entry per CDR3 protein. The sample has fewer than 400,000 distinct CDR3 sequences; around 17% are singletons. The material sequenced was peripheral blood. All receptors come from a young woman with Graves' ophthalmopathy.

The chain uses TRBV4-1 and TRBJ1-3, with TRBD1 identical over 7 bases. The CDR3 totals 16 residues. Germline trimming cut 3 bases from V and 0 bases from J; bases unmatched to any gene: 5. CDR1 is MGHRA, CDR2 YSYEKL, per germline. The CDR3 DNA follows: TGCGCCAGCAGCCAGATGAGACAGGGCTCTGGAAACACCATATATTTT. Its protein product is CASSQMRQGSGNTIYF.

This clonotype was picked up many times. The genes are TRBV29-1 and TRBJ2-7; 8 bases match TRBD1. Losses at the gene ends were 6 bases for V and 2 bases for J; bases not matched to a gene: 6. This CDR3 is 13 amino acids long. Germline CDR1 SQVTM, CDR2 ANQGSEA. CDR3 in amino acids: CSVRDRQTYEQYF. The CDR3 DNA follows: TGCAGCGTCCGGGACAGGCAGACCTACGAGCAGTACTTC.

This clonotype was recorded at least ten times. The chain has TRBV24-1 and TRBJ1-1, with 7 bases fitting TRBD1. The V gene's germline CDR1 is KGHDR and CDR2 SFDVKD. Unmatched junction bases numbered 8, after V lost 5 bases and J lost 6 bases. The CDR3 sequence is 14 residues long. The DNA for the CDR3 is TGTGCCACCAGTGGCTCGGACAGGTGGTCTGAAGCTTTCTTT. This encodes CATSGSDRWSEAFF.

This clonotype has at least ten counts. This chain links TRBV5-1 with TRBJ2-7; possibly TRBD1 for D (5 bases). The V end lost 0 bases, the J end lost 5 bases, and 6 bases lay between the germline ends. CDR3 size: 12 residues. Per germline, CDR1 SGHRS and CDR2 YFSETQ. CDR3 loop: CASSLGQNEQYF. The CDR3, as DNA: TGCGCCAGCAGCTTGGGACAGAACGAGCAGTACTTC.

This clonotype was detected many times. V is TRBV12-3 or TRBV12-4 and J is TRBJ1-2; D possibly corresponds to TRBD1 (5 bases). Deletions cut 10 bases from V and 4 bases from J, with 22 bases between. The CDR3 loop spans 15 amino acids. As DNA, the CDR3 is TGTGCCATCCGCGATTCTCAGAAAGGGACCTATGGCTACACCTTC. Translated, it gives CAIRDSQKGTYGYTF.

This clonotype occurred many times. The rearrangement uses TRBV5-1 and TRBJ1-3; D is undetermined. The ends were cut back, 4 bases at V and 5 bases at J, with 10 bases in the middle. The CDR3 contains 13 residues. Germline CDR1 is SGHRS and CDR2 is YFSETQ. The CDR3 nucleotides are TGCGCCAGCAGCGCGGGAGATCGAAACACCATATATTTT. As protein: CASSAGDRNTIYF.

This clonotype was detected many times. The gene calls are TRBV28 and TRBJ1-6; D remains ambiguous. The V and J ends lost 4 bases and 3 bases respectively, with 10 bases between them. This CDR3 has 15 amino acids. CDR1 and CDR2 (germline): MDHEN, SYDVKM. CDR3 residues: CASSSMTNYNSPLHF. The CDR3 region has the DNA TGTGCCAGCAGTTCCATGACGAACTATAATTCACCCCTCCACTTT.

This clonotype showed up many times. The chain combines TRBV20-1 with TRBJ2-5, with 15 nucleotides matching TRBD2. V shed 0 bases, J shed 5 bases, and the junction held 7 bases outside the gene matches. Germline V CDR1 and CDR2: DFQATT, SNEGSKA (reference sequence). This CDR3 contains 17 residues. The DNA of the CDR3 is TGCAGTGCTAGAGATCTGAGGACTAGCGGGAGGGGTGAGACCCAGTACTTC. It yields the protein CSARDLRTSGRGETQYF.

This clonotype was recorded many times. The chain links TRBV12-3 or TRBV12-4 to TRBJ1-5, with a weak D call TRBD1 (6 bases). The V and J ends lost 10 bases and 0 bases respectively, with 19 bases between them. The CDR3 runs to 16 residues. The CDR3, as DNA: TGTGCCACCTCTAGGGGGGCGCAGGTTAGCAATCAGCCCCAGCATTTT. Encoded protein: CATSRGAQVSNQPQHF.

Many counts were recorded for this clonotype. The chain couples TRBV6-5 to TRBJ1-1; D ambiguous. This CDR3 contains 14 residues. V dropped 4 bases and J dropped 2 bases, with 11 bases sitting between them. The germline V gene encodes CDR1 MNHEY and CDR2 SVGAGI. CDR3 in DNA: TGTGCCAGCAGTTTTTCGGGATACAACACTGAAGCTTTCTTT. This translates into CASSFSGYNTEAFF.